This TCR beta chain was captured in a study of blood T cell repertoires in COVID-19. Background on the study: Spain, Italy and the United States supplied samples that represented acute and convalescent COVID-19. PBMCs, B-cell-depleted T cells, or T cells were the source of the cDNA or gDNA that made up the material.

Authors' methods: Reference gene primers were amplified, and this amplification served to estimate nucleated cell counts. This table comes from immunoSEQ multiplex PCR, and its TCRdb copy is limited to in-frame clones, with some not included. V and J calls and clone size are copied from that table; D and trimming were computed from the DNA. The data hold about 190,000 clones, with around 79% observed a single time. With V trimmed by 0 bases and J by 8 bases, 12 bases remained unmatched. Germline lookup yields CDR1 SGHDT and CDR2 YYEEEE. CDR3 length: 16 amino acids. The chain recombines TRBV5-6 with TRBJ1-2; the match to TRBD1 covers 8 bases. Source material: peripheral blood. The origin of this receptor is a woman aged 70-85 years with acute or convalescent COVID-19. In DNA form, the CDR3 reads TGTGCCAGCAGCTTGGATGTGGGGACAGGTCTCGGCGGCTACACCTTC. Translated, it gives CASSLDVGTGLGGYTF. The complete variable domain, with remaining parts taken from reference TRBV5-6 and TRBJ1-2, reads DAGVTQSPTHLIKTRGQQVTLRCSPKSGHDTVSWYQQALGQGPQFIFQYYEEEERQRGNFPDRFSGHQFPNYSSELNVNALLLGDSALYLCASSLDVGTGLGGYTFGSGTRLTVV.